The 26 T cell receptor beta chains listed next were all sequenced from one sample in a study of CD4 T cells in relation to SARS-CoV-2 and coronaviruses. Only in-frame clones appear in the TCRdb table, and some are missing; sequencing was by immunoSEQ multiplex PCR. This table has about 19,000 clones, approximately 80% appearing once. Unexposed donor CD4+ T cells date from about 2011-2018, before the COVID-19 pandemic. Isolation of CD4+ T cells took place after roughly nine days in culture. No antigen has been identified for these receptors. The sample was CD4+ T cells from PBMCs, cultured in vitro. Receptors were obtained from a human donor in good health.

J is TRBJ2-7 and V is TRBV12-3 or TRBV12-4, with D unresolved. Trimming took 3 bases from V and 3 from J, leaving 6 bases between them. The CDR3 has 12 residues. The CDR3 is CASSLNNYEQYF. For the CDR3, the DNA is TGTGCCAGCAGTTTGAACAACTACGAGCAGTACTTC.

This chain connects TRBV6-4 to TRBJ1-2; TRBD1 is a possible D gene (5 bases). The germline V gene encodes CDR1 MRHNA and CDR2 SNTAGT. Trimming cost V 2 bases and J 7 bases, with 11 bases left between them. The CDR3 length is 13 residues. CDR3 sequence: CASSDHGGSGYTF. The DNA of the CDR3 is TGTGCCAGCAGTGACCATGGGGGGTCTGGCTACACCTTC.

The V and J genes are TRBV19 and TRBJ2-7; D possibly corresponds to TRBD2 (6 bases). CDR3 length equals 13 residues. Trimming pared 0 bases from V and 4 bases from J, leaving 7 bases between. The germline V gene has CDR1 LNHDA and CDR2 SQIVND (reference sequence). The CDR3 region has the DNA TGTGCCAGTAGTATAGAGGCGGGGTACGAGCAGTACTTC. This gives the protein CASSIEAGYEQYF. Looking up the rest from reference TRBV19 and TRBJ2-7 gives the full variable domain: DGGITQSPKYLFRKEGQNVTLSCEQNLNHDAMYWYRQDPGQGLRLIYYSQIVNDFQKGDIAEGYSVSREKKESFPLTVTSAQKNPTAFYLCASSIEAGYEQYFGPGTRLTVT.

V and J are TRBV19 and TRBJ2-2; TRBD2 is a possible D gene (6 bases). This CDR3 contains 15 residues. Germline V gene data show CDR1 as LNHDA and CDR2 as SQIVND (reference sequence). V shed 7 bases and J shed 0 bases, with 12 bases lying between them. CDR3 loop: CASNKGLANTGELFF. The CDR3 coding sequence is TGTGCCAGTAATAAGGGACTCGCGAACACCGGGGAGCTGTTTTTT.

The chain joins TRBV4-3 to TRBJ1-1, with D possibly TRBD1 on 5 matching bases. The CDR3 consists of 16 residues. Looked up from germline, CDR1 is LGHNA and CDR2 is YSLEER. Between the trimmed V and J ends, which lost 2 bases and 2 bases, there was a span of 15 bases. The CDR3 sequence: CASSQTPGRLNTEAFF. The CDR3 bases are TGCGCCAGCAGCCAAACCCCGGGACGACTAAACACTGAAGCTTTCTTT.

The V and J genes are TRBV6-4 and TRBJ2-6; D unresolved. Looked up from germline, CDR1 is MRHNA and CDR2 is SNTAGT. Trimming took 2 bases from V and 2 from J, leaving 4 bases between them. CDR3 length: 14 amino acids. CDR3 residues: CASSDGAGANVLTF. CDR3 DNA sequence: TGTGCCAGCAGTGACGGGGCTGGGGCCAACGTCCTGACTTTC.

The chain is built from TRBV4-1 and TRBJ2-1; D may correspond to TRBD1 or TRBD2 (5 bases each). Germline V gene data show CDR1 as MGHRA and CDR2 as YSYEKL. The V and J ends lost 3 bases and 7 bases respectively, with 13 bases between them. The CDR3 spans 14 residues. The CDR3 region is CASSQWGSENEQFF. DNA of the CDR3: TGCGCCAGCAGCCAGTGGGGGAGTGAAAATGAGCAGTTCTTC.

The rearrangement joins TRBV4-3 to TRBJ2-7; D gene ambiguous. V was trimmed by 0 bases and J by 0 bases, leaving 6 bases between them. Germline-derived CDR1 and CDR2 are LGHNA and YSLEER. The CDR3 has 14 amino acids. CDR3 sequence: CASSQDSGSYEQYF. The CDR3 DNA reads TGCGCCAGCAGCCAAGATTCCGGCTCCTACGAGCAGTACTTC.

The V call is TRBV27, the J call TRBJ2-1, with D perhaps TRBD1 (5 bases). The germline V gene has CDR1 MNHEY and CDR2 SMNVEV (reference sequence). The CDR3 loop spans 14 amino acids. V was trimmed by 8 bases and J by 0 bases, leaving 11 bases between them. The CDR3 loop reads CASAGFASYNEQFF. The CDR3 DNA follows: TGTGCCAGCGCAGGGTTTGCCTCCTACAATGAGCAGTTCTTC.

In this sample, this clone is medium-sized. The V and J genes are TRBV18 and TRBJ2-7; D gene ambiguous. This CDR3 contains 12 residues. CDR1 is KGHSH and CDR2 is LQKENI in the germline V gene. The V end was cut by 2 bases, the J end by 2 bases, with 4 bases between. CDR3: CASSPGAYEQYF. The CDR3 nucleotides are TGTGCCAGCTCACCAGGTGCCTACGAGCAGTACTTC.

The chain combines TRBV27 with TRBJ2-6; possible D gene TRBD1, 6 bases. Germline V gives CDR1 MNHEY, CDR2 SMNVEV (reference sequence). This CDR3 has 15 residues. The ends were cut back, 8 bases at V and 0 bases at J, with 11 bases in the middle. The CDR3 DNA reads TGTGCCAGCCGCCCCAGGGGCTCTGGGGCCAACGTCCTGACTTTC. Its translation is CASRPRGSGANVLTF.

V and J are TRBV30 and TRBJ2-7, with D hard to call. The V gene lost 0 bases and the J gene lost 2 bases, with 14 bases spanning the gap. Germline assignment: CDR1 GTSNPN and CDR2 SVGIG (reference sequence). The CDR3 runs to 15 residues. In DNA form, the CDR3 reads TGTGCCTGGAGTGTCGGTCCCCTAGGACCCTACGAGCAGTACTTC. It specifies CAWSVGPLGPYEQYF.

The chain employs TRBV10-3 and TRBJ2-4; D possibly matches TRBD1 or TRBD2 (5 bases each). The length of the CDR3 is 14 residues. Germline V gene data show CDR1 as ENHRY and CDR2 as SYGVKD. Trimming removed 3 bases from V and 2 bases from J, with 8 bases in between. The chain's CDR3 is CAISDGATKNIQYF. Written as DNA, the CDR3 is TGTGCCATCAGTGACGGGGCAACCAAAAACATTCAGTACTTC.

This chain joins TRBV5-1 and TRBJ1-3; D gene uncertain. The CDR3 covers 14 residues. Germline loops: CDR1 SGHRS, CDR2 YFSETQ. Trimming removed 3 bases at V and 0 bases at J, with 7 bases between. DNA for the CDR3: TGCGCCAGCAGCTCCGATTTCTCTGGAAACACCATATATTTT. Translating gives CASSSDFSGNTIYF.

The chain joins TRBV11-2 to TRBJ1-6; a weak D match, TRBD1 (6 bases). V was trimmed by 3 bases and J by 5 bases, leaving 8 bases between them. The CDR3 is 14 amino acids. Germline loops: CDR1 SGHAT, CDR2 FQNNGV. The CDR3 reads CASSFSGDNSPLHF. In DNA form, the CDR3 reads TGTGCCAGCAGCTTCTCAGGGGATAATTCACCCCTCCACTTT.

This rearrangement joins TRBV19 to TRBJ2-1; D is perhaps TRBD1 or TRBD2 (6 bases each). The CDR3 consists of 15 residues. V lost 7 bases to trimming and J lost 4 bases, with 17 bases between them. Germline CDR1 LNHDA, CDR2 SQIVND (reference sequence). DNA of the CDR3: TGTGCCAGTACCGTGGACTACCAGGGGTACAATGAGCAGTTCTTC. Translation gives CASTVDYQGYNEQFF.

The genes are TRBV9 and TRBJ2-5, with a possible D match to TRBD1 (5 bases). V was clipped by 0 bases and J by 2 bases, with 14 bases between them. Germline-derived CDR1 and CDR2 are SGDLS and YYNGEE. The CDR3 spans 16 residues. The CDR3 DNA is TGTGCCAGCAGCGTAGGGGGCCTAGTTTCTCAAGAGACCCAGTACTTC. It yields the protein CASSVGGLVSQETQYF.

This chain links TRBV19 with TRBJ1-2; the D is unclear. Germline-derived CDR1 and CDR2 are LNHDA and SQIVND (reference sequence). V lost 9 bases and J 0 bases, leaving 8 bases between the germline ends. This CDR3 is built from 12 residues. Here the CDR3 DNA reads TGTGCCAGCGGGGTAGCTAACTATGGCTACACCTTC. Residues: CASGVANYGYTF.

This clone was counted only a few times. The gene calls are TRBV9 and TRBJ1-2, with TRBD1 identical over 7 bases. The CDR3 is made up of 14 amino acids. Germline CDR1 is SGDLS and CDR2 is YYNGEE. V dropped 3 bases and J dropped 5; count of bases not matched to a gene: 7. DNA for the CDR3: TGTGCCAGCAGCGCCACGGGACAGACATATGGCTACACCTTC. Its translation is CASSATGQTYGYTF.

This clone has a handful of counts. The chain couples TRBV2 to TRBJ2-1; D is perhaps TRBD2 (5 bases). Trimming removed 2 bases at V and 5 bases at J, with 22 bases between. Germline V gene data show CDR1 as SNHLY and CDR2 as FYNNEI. This CDR3 is 18 amino acids long. The CDR3 here is CASSELTNLRTSDNEQFF. DNA of the CDR3: TGTGCCAGCAGTGAATTAACGAACCTGCGGACTTCCGACAATGAGCAGTTCTTC.

This chain joins TRBV20-1 and TRBJ2-7; 7 bases fit TRBD2. Per germline, CDR1 DFQATT and CDR2 SNEGSKA (reference sequence). The CDR3 consists of 17 residues. Unmatched junction bases numbered 14, after V lost 3 bases and J lost 0 bases. CDR3 sequence: CSASGRGFEAYSYEQYF. The CDR3 nucleotides are TGCAGTGCTAGTGGGCGGGGGTTTGAGGCTTACTCCTACGAGCAGTACTTC.

This clone came up once. This chain links TRBV4-1 with TRBJ1-5; no clear D gene. This CDR3 spans 16 amino acids. Germline V CDR1 and CDR2: MGHRA, YSYEKL. V shed 0 bases and J shed 6 bases, with 15 bases lying between them. The CDR3 bases are TGCGCCAGCAGCCAAGATTTAGCGGGATATGGTCAGCCCCAGCATTTT. It codes for CASSQDLAGYGQPQHF.

This clone appeared a few times. The chain recombines TRBV21-1 with TRBJ1-2; the table assigns TRBD1, which was not confirmed against the DNA. TRBV21-1 is listed as a pseudogene. The CDR3 consists of 15 residues. The CDR3 DNA sequence: TGTGCCAGCATGCTTAGACAGGCGTTTTACTATGGCTACACCTTC. Translated, it gives CASMLRQAFYYGYTF.

This chain joins TRBV4-2 and TRBJ2-1; 7 positions match TRBD2. CDR3 length equals 17 residues. Germline V gene lookup returns CDR1 LGHNA and CDR2 YNFKEQ. V was clipped by 4 bases and J by 8 bases; unmatched bases: 17. The CDR3 protein is CASSPRRWGRVGDEQFF. CDR3 bases: TGTGCCAGCAGCCCCCGTCGGTGGGGGAGGGTTGGGGATGAGCAGTTCTTC.

The chain uses TRBV5-6 and TRBJ1-2, with D unclear. The CDR3 has 14 amino acids. V was cut by 2 bases and J by 4 bases, with 12 bases left in between. Germline V gene sequence: CDR1 SGHDT, CDR2 YYEEEE. CDR3 DNA: TGTGCCAGCAGCTTAGTTCACACACGCTATGGCTACACCTTC. Its protein product is CASSLVHTRYGYTF.

This clone was seen just once. The chain links TRBV5-8 to TRBJ1-3; the D is unclear. There are 14 residues in the CDR3. Trimming took 3 bases from V and 4 from J, leaving 11 bases between them. Germline assignment: CDR1 SGHTS and CDR2 YDEGEE. CDR3: CASSSANQGNTIYF. CDR3 nucleotide sequence: TGTGCCAGCAGCTCCGCAAACCAGGGAAACACCATATATTTT.